This entry describes one TCR beta chain. Its binding antigen is unknown. No base-level quality is on record; no much larger clone is a single base apart. This entry comes from a study of Tregs in tolerant kidney transplant recipients (dated 2019 in TCRdb). About the study as a whole: Related donors were used in the transplants with nonmyeloablative bone marrow transplantation, and mixed chimerism was transient in the human trials. The study applied TCRbeta sequencing to find donor-specific regulatory T cells before combined kidney and bone marrow transplantation and then followed those same cells after transplant.

Interpreted using the paper, the time point label stands for: blood sample drawn before combined kidney and bone marrow transplant. Thawed PBMCs were FACS-sorted into unstimulated Tregs (CD4+CD25+CD127-), CD4+ non-Tregs (CD4+CD25-), CD4 cells and CD8 cells. The patients were a few recipients of combined kidney and bone marrow transplants from the ITN036ST trial, and samples were available only from these trial subjects. Healthy control blood was processed by Ficoll density gradient to PBMCs and cryopreserved; patient PBMCs were collected before and after transplant. Including the terminal cysteine and phenylalanine, the CDR3 comprises 15 residues. Only CDR3 DNA remains: 45 bases, in frame from the first base. CDR1 MRHNA and CDR2 SNTAGT are derived from the germline V gene. Relative to germline, V is missing 2 bases and J is missing 4 bases, with 5 bases of the junction outside any gene match. General conclusions and limits of the study: Although technical replication error seemed to be minimal, the question of biological reproducibility was not addressed directly. Donor-specific Treg expansion exceeded global Treg expansion in tolerant patients, suggesting antigen-driven rather than nonspecific expansion. The study was limited by small patient numbers, and the findings need validation in larger populations and under other immunosuppression protocols. Because the PCR primers were changed over time for some patients, nucleotide-level comparison could not be performed across the samples from those patients. The most biologically relevant and donor-specific TCRbeta repertoire appeared to be identified by expanding Tregs with activated donor B cells.

Genomic DNA was extracted from sorted cells with the QIAGEN DNeasy Blood and Tissue Kit for TCRbeta CDR3 sequencing. High-throughput TCRbeta CDR3 sequencing was carried out commercially through immunoSEQ, with PCR amplification with bias correction and internal controls included. Turning to the authors' computational methods: Unique productive TCRbeta sequences were defined by CDR3 nucleotide sequence where primers matched, otherwise by CDR3 amino acid sequence with Vbeta and Jbeta genes. Sorting error was corrected by removing sequences shared between sorted populations at a frequency ratio of 2:1 or less, and the remaining shared sequences were assigned to the higher population. A sequence counted as donor-reactive if, in CFSE-low cells, the sequence had a frequency of at least 0.01% and was expanded at least 5-fold compared with unstimulated cells. Repertoire divergence was quantified by Jensen-Shannon divergence using the top 100 TCRbeta sequences ranked by frequency. When a sample had multiple sequencing runs, each run was corrected for sorting error separately and the runs were then pooled. TCRdb provides this immuneACCESS table in a form limited to in-frame rearrangements. Some clones are lacking; in checked studies, under half of them reflect an unresolved V gene, and why the rest are absent is not known. V and J calls plus clone size are reproduced from that table; the DNA served to infer D and trimming. Recorded for this sample are around 70,000 clones; 80% to 95% of them occurred a single time. The top ten clones comprise approximately 10% of the sample.

The sample in question was CD8+ T cells from blood, obtained before the transplant. The rearranged chain carries TRBV6-4 and TRBJ2-3; a stretch of 8 junction bases matches TRBD2. The sequence came from a human donor who received a combined kidney and bone marrow transplant. CDR3 loop: CASSDGRGGADTQYF. The DNA sequence reads TGTGCCAGCAGTGACGGCCGGGGGGGCGCAGATACGCAGTATTTT.